This passage covers 12 T cell receptor beta chains from one sample sequenced in a study of cytotoxic CD8 clonotypes in ibrutinib-treated CLL (dated by TCRdb to about 2021). The method behind the library was the immunoSEQ multiplex PCR assay. This is the immuneACCESS table as TCRdb keeps it, with only in-frame sequences that have V and J called. A part of the clones is gone; compared with another copy, unresolved V genes explain less than half, and the rest is unexplained. Across this sample there are fewer than 400,000 clones, with about 61% seen only once. The leading ten clones occupy 5% to 6.5% of the sample. The sample consisted of PBMCs, taken after 36 months of ibrutinib treatment. These receptors all come from a human donor with chronic lymphocytic leukemia.

V gene TRBV6-1 combines with J gene TRBJ1-5; 7 bases match TRBD1. V lost 6 bases to trimming and J lost 4 bases; unmatched junction nucleotides: 6. The CDR3 is 14 amino acids. Germline loops: CDR1 MNHNS, CDR2 SASEGT. CDR3 protein: CASREQGWNQPQHF. The CDR3 DNA reads as TGTGCCAGCAGAGAACAGGGGTGGAATCAGCCCCAGCATTTT.

The chain uses TRBV28 and TRBJ2-4, with D perhaps matching TRBD1 (7 bases). Germline CDR1 and CDR2: MDHEN and SYDVKM. The CDR3 extends over 17 amino acids. V dropped 4 bases and J dropped 1 base, with 17 bases sitting between them. CDR3 sequence: CASSSRGVYRAKNIQYF. In DNA form, the CDR3 reads TGTGCCAGCAGTTCCAGGGGGGTGTATAGGGCCAAAAACATTCAGTACTTC.

CDR3 DNA: TGTGCCAGCAGTTCAGACTCTTCGGGGCCGCTCGAGCAGTACTTC. The encoded protein is CASSSDSSGPLEQYF. V gene TRBV11-2 combines with J gene TRBJ2-7; the D call may be TRBD1 or TRBD2 (5 bases each). Germline V gene sequence: CDR1 SGHAT, CDR2 FQNNGV. This CDR3 spans 15 amino acids. Deletions cut 6 bases from V and 6 bases from J, with 21 bases between.

This chain joins TRBV19 and TRBJ1-5; TRBD1 matches 9 bases. V dropped 8 bases and J dropped 6; count of bases not matched to a gene: 5. Germline CDR1 and CDR2: LNHDA and SQIVND (reference sequence). The length of the CDR3 is 13 residues. The CDR3 bases are TGTGCCAGTGCCGACAGGGGGGTTCAGCCCCAGCATTTT. Protein product: CASADRGVQPQHF. The variable domain in full, with the rest retrieved from reference TRBV19 and TRBJ1-5, is DGGITQSPKYLFRKEGQNVTLSCEQNLNHDAMYWYRQDPGQGLRLIYYSQIVNDFQKGDIAEGYSVSREKKESFPLTVTSAQKNPTAFYLCASADRGVQPQHFGDGTRLSIL.

This clone was observed once. This rearrangement joins TRBV11-2 to TRBJ2-3; 7 nucleotides line up with TRBD2. J was trimmed by 2 bases and V by 5 bases; bases with no gene match: 10. From germline, CDR1 is SGHAT and CDR2 FQNNGV. The CDR3 is 16 residues long. The CDR3 coding sequence is TGTGCCAGCAGCCGGAGGTTGGGGGGGTACACAGATACGCAGTATTTT. Its translation: CASSRRLGGYTDTQYF.

The rearrangement uses TRBV5-1 and TRBJ1-2; D gene ambiguous. V gave up 0 bases and J gave up 7 bases, with 10 bases separating them. This CDR3 has 13 residues. Germline CDR1 SGHRS, CDR2 YFSETQ. This CDR3 reads CASSLGSFFGYTF. The CDR3 DNA follows: TGCGCCAGCAGCTTGGGGTCCTTTTTTGGCTACACCTTC.

This chain connects TRBV5-1 to TRBJ1-4; TRBD1 matches 7 bases. The CDR3 covers 15 residues. V lost 3 bases to trimming and J lost 7 bases; unmatched junction nucleotides: 9. CDR1 SGHRS and CDR2 YFSETQ come from the germline V gene. The CDR3 DNA follows: TGCGCCAGCAGCTCCGACAGGGATTTTAGTGAAAAACTGTTTTTT. It specifies CASSSDRDFSEKLFF.

This clone was seen only a few times. J is TRBJ2-7 and V is TRBV10-2; no clear D. The CDR3 is made up of 12 amino acids. From germline, CDR1 is WSHSY and CDR2 SAAADI. The germline V and J ends were trimmed by 4 bases and 0 bases, with 4 bases remaining between them. Here the CDR3 DNA reads TGCGCCAGCAGTGGGAGCTCCTACGAGCAGTACTTC. It codes for CASSGSSYEQYF.

The V and J genes are TRBV6-6 and TRBJ1-5; no clear D. The CDR3 is 13 residues long. Germline V gene lookup returns CDR1 MNHNY and CDR2 SVGAGI (reference sequence). Deletions cut 8 bases from V and 3 bases from J, with 11 bases between. CDR3 residues: CASGSRDNQPQHF. The CDR3 bases are TGTGCCAGCGGGTCAAGGGACAATCAGCCCCAGCATTTT.

The chain uses TRBV10-2 and TRBJ2-7, with a weak D call TRBD2 (7 bases). The V end was cut by 0 bases, the J end by 0 bases, with 15 bases between. The length of the CDR3 is 17 residues. The germline CDR1 and CDR2 sequences are WSHSY and SAAADI. The CDR3 region is CASSESGSGGPSYEQYF. The CDR3 DNA is TGCGCCAGCAGTGAGTCGGGTTCGGGGGGCCCCTCCTACGAGCAGTACTTC.

The chain uses TRBV29-1 and TRBJ2-1; the D is unclear. The germline CDR1 and CDR2 sequences are SQVTM and ANQGSEA. Trimming shortened V by 1 base and J by 8 bases, and 9 bases separated the two germline ends. This CDR3 comprises 12 residues. CDR3 amino acids: CSVEGVGYEQFF. CDR3 DNA sequence: TGCAGCGTTGAAGGGGTGGGGTATGAGCAGTTCTTC.

This clone was counted a few times. The chain couples TRBV7-3 to TRBJ2-5, with 8 nucleotides matching TRBD1. This CDR3 is built from 14 residues. The trim removed 5 bases at V and 1 base at J, leaving 3 bases unmatched. Germline CDR1 is SGHTA and CDR2 is FQGTGA. The CDR3 spells CASSPGTGQETQYF. The DNA for the CDR3 is TGTGCCAGCAGCCCCGGGACAGGCCAAGAGACCCAGTACTTC.